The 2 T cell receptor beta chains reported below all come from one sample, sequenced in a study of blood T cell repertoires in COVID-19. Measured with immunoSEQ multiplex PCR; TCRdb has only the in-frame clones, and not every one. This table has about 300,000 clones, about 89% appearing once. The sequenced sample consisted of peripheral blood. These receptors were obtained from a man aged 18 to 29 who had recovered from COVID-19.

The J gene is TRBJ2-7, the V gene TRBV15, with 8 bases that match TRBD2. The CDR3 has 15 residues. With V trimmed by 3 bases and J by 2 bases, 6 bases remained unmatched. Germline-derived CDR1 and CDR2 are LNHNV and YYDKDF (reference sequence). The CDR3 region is CATSSLSGGAYEQYF. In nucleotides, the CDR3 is TGTGCCACCAGCAGCCTGAGCGGGGGAGCCTACGAGCAGTACTTC. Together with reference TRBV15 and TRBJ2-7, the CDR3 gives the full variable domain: DAMVIQNPRYQVTQFGKPVTLSCSQTLNHNVMYWYQQKSSQAPKLLFHYYDKDFNNEADTPDNFQSRRPNTSFCFLDIRSPGLGDTAMYLCATSSLSGGAYEQYFGPGTRLTVT.

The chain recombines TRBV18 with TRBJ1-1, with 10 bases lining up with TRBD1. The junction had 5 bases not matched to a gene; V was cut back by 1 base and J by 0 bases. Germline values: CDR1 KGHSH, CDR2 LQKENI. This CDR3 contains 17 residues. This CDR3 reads CASSPRTGGTVNTEAFF. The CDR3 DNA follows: TGTGCCAGCTCACCACGGACAGGGGGAACTGTGAACACTGAAGCTTTCTTT.